This TCR beta chain was profiled in a study of T cell responses to AZD1222 COVID-19 vaccine (dated by TCRdb to the early 2020s). With regard to the full study: AZD1222 recipients given second doses at about 4 weeks or at about 12 weeks were pooled, since spike-specific TCR depth and breadth were not found to differ between the two schedules. Trial participants were enrolled into age subgroups of 18-55, 56-69 and 70-plus years, which contained about 160, 30 and 59 TCR-sequenced participants, respectively. TCR sequencing was performed for 230 to 250 trial participants, of whom 200 to 210 were given two doses of AZD1222 and some 26 were given two doses of MenACWY control vaccine. Study-wide findings and limitations: Epitopes outside the regions mutated in the B.1.351 and B.1.1.7 variants were reportedly recognized by nearly half of the unique spike-specific TCRs. The 56-69-year group was small, and its depth increase did not reach significance, likely because of low power. Spike-specific TCR breadth and depth rose significantly after two AZD1222 doses compared with day 0 and with MenACWY recipients. Most participants were white British and females outnumbered males, and the authors suggested that clonal diversity may have been underestimated. CD4 TCRs associated with the vaccine covered the entire spike protein, and the dominant responses were in regions 160-218 and 743-854. No day 14 peak-response samples were available, so repertoires were characterized only after the peak T cell response. Conclusions about previously exposed vaccinees were limited because only a handful of AZD1222 recipients were SARS-CoV-2 seropositive at baseline.

Between the V and J ends, shortened by 2 bases and 3 bases respectively, the junction contains 13 bases. Via the germline V gene, CDR1 is SGDLS and CDR2 YYNGEE. The CDR3, cysteine through phenylalanine, is 15 amino acids long. The retained sequence is limited to the CDR3, 45 bases, with the frame set at the first base. For this clone: Its antigen target is currently unknown. There are no base qualities to consult, and no much larger clone falls within one base.

The CDR3 regions of human TCRbeta chains were analyzed by immunosequencing. As for the original processing: TCRs in the repertoires were compared against a reference library of SARS-CoV-2-specific TCRs that had been generated with the MIRA antigen-specificity platform. Breadth was defined as the fraction of unique TCRs that were SARS-CoV-2-associated. Depth was defined as the fraction of total T cells that were SARS-CoV-2-associated. Each spike-specific TCR was assigned to its reactive spike region and to a CD4 or CD8 class using the MIRA data. Log10-transformed breadth and depth values were compared by one-way ANOVA with Sidak's multiple comparisons tests. TCRdb took this table from immuneACCESS and kept in-frame rearrangements with V and J called. Such tables lack part of the clones; where checked against another copy, unresolved V genes explain under half of the gap, and the rest is unexplained. Clonal size and the V and J genes are those of that table, whereas D and trimming came from the DNA. This sample lists 100,000 to 150,000 clones; roughly 90% were detected once. The top ten hold around 4% of the sample.

Sample time point, as interpreted from the label and publication: baseline before first vaccination. Vaccinee samples came from UK trials COV001 and COV002, including a single-blind randomized controlled phase 2/3 trial of AZD1222 (ChAdOx1 nCoV-19) in healthy adults. For TCRbeta chain sequencing, PBMC samples were collected from trial participants at day 0 and at day 28 after the second dose. This clonotype was obtained from an adult in good health. This chain is built from TRBV9 and TRBJ2-3, with the D gene tentatively TRBD1 or TRBD2, based on 6 matching bases in each. Here the sequenced sample was peripheral blood, taken on day 0 of AZD1222 vaccination. In nucleotides, the sequence is TGTGCCAGCAGCGTGGAGGGACACATGACAGATACGCAGTATTTT. This sequence encodes CASSVEGHMTDTQYF.